In its sample, the clone carrying this T cell receptor (beta chain) was seen once. Its specificity is not known. The data belong to a study of Tregs in tolerant kidney transplant recipients. Study at large: CD4+CD25+CD127- cells came from approximately 3-day belatacept mixed lymphocyte reactions, some with roughly 5-day graft donor restimulation.

General study results and limits: The small number of patients limits these findings pending further validation.

Germline trimming cut 2 bases from V and 6 bases from J; bases unmatched to any gene: 7. The CDR3 is 16 residues long. CDR1 SGHNT and CDR2 YENEEA come from the germline V gene. Measured with immunoSEQ multiplex PCR; TCRdb has only the in-frame clones, and not every one. The table records around 16,000 clones, about two thirds of them present only once. The sequenced material came from Tregs from blood cultured with allogeneic cells. The chain has TRBV11-3 and TRBJ2-2; TRBD2 aligns across 9 bases. The receptor was derived from a human donor in good health. CDR3 DNA sequence: TGTGCCAGCAGCTTACTAGCGGGGAACTCGGCCGGGGAGCTGTTTTTT. It translates to CASSLLAGNSAGELFF. The full variable domain, completed using reference TRBV11-3 and TRBJ2-2, is EAGVVQSPRYKIIEKKQPVAFWCNPISGHNTLYWYLQNLGQGPELLIRYENEEAVDDSQLPKDRFSAERLKGVDSTLKIQPAELGDSAVYLCASSLLAGNSAGELFFGEGSRLTVL.